This T cell receptor beta chain was recorded in a study of early T cells in non-severe SARS-CoV-2 infection. Study-level information: The sequenced material was bulk RNA from unsorted whole blood, and its chains were unpaired. Study-level points and caveats: The VDJdb matching leaned toward anti-spike CD8 responses and overlooked private and CD4 specificities.

The TCR library protocol was used to attach unique molecular identifiers. These identifiers were attached to individual cDNA molecules. TCRdb used MiXCR to reprocess the 5' RACE reads, holding one entry per CDR3 protein. The data show about 88,000 distinct CDR3 sequences, 15% seen once. V dropped 3 bases and J dropped 8; count of bases not matched to a gene: 16. This CDR3 is built from 17 residues. The germline V gene encodes CDR1 MNHNS and CDR2 SASEGT. Many counts were recorded for this clonotype. Its antigen remains unknown. The chain links TRBV6-1 to TRBJ2-4; TRBD2 matches at 7 bases. Sequences were obtained from whole blood. The sequence derives from an adult who was a healthcare worker with PCR-confirmed SARS-CoV-2 infection or an uninfected control (not recorded which). Here the CDR3 reads CASSEALRGRAVDIQYF. CDR3 sequence (DNA): TGTGCCAGCAGTGAGGCTTTACGTGGGAGGGCCGTTGACATTCAGTACTTC.